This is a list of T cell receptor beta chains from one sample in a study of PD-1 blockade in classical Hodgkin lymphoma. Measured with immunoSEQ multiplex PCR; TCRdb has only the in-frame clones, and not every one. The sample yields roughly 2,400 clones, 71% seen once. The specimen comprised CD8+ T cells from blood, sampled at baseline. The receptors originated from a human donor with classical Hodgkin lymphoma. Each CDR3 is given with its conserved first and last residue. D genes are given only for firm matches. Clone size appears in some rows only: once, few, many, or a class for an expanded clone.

CAITARLNSPLHF	TGTGCCATCACGGCCAGACTTAATTCACCCCTCCACTTT	NA	TRBV10-3	TRBJ1-6	few
CASSPGQPRSEKLFF	TGTGCCAGCAGCCCCGGACAGCCGCGCAGTGAAAAACTGTTTTTT	NA	TRBV5-4	TRBJ1-4	NA
CASSVTSSYEQYF	TGTGCCAGCAGCGTGACTAGTTCCTACGAGCAGTACTTC	NA	TRBV11-2	TRBJ2-7	hyperexpanded
CASSQDVTSPIEQYF	TGCGCCAGCAGCCAAGACGTCACTAGCCCTATCGAGCAGTACTTC	NA	TRBV11-2	TRBJ2-7	NA
CASTPGQGLGYTEAFF	TGTGCCAGTACCCCAGGGCAGGGGCTGGGGTACACTGAAGCTTTCTTT	NA	TRBV19	TRBJ1-1	NA
CASSPGTGGLNTEAFF	TGTGCCAGCAGCCCCGGGACAGGGGGGTTAAACACTGAAGCTTTCTTT	NA	TRBV7-5	TRBJ1-1	once
CASMGRLNQPQRF	TGTGCCAGCATGGGACGTCTCAATCAGCCCCAGCGTTTT	NA	TRBV28	TRBJ1-5	large
CASSMDGPNEQYF	TGTGCCAGTAGTATGGACGGACCAAACGAGCAGTACTTC	NA	TRBV19	TRBJ2-7	NA
CASSDQNPGLRRELFF	TGTGCCAGCAGCGATCAGAACCCGGGACTCCGAAGGGAGCTGTTTTTT	NA	TRBV13	TRBJ2-2	NA
CASSLTLPYNEQFF	TGTGCCAGCAGCCTGACACTTCCCTACAATGAGCAGTTCTTC	NA	TRBV11-2	TRBJ2-1	NA
CASSFRTDSAKNIQYF	TGTGCCAGCAGTTTTCGGACAGACTCAGCCAAAAACATTCAGTACTTC	NA	TRBV28	TRBJ2-4	NA
CASSTGTSGNEQYF	TGTGCCAGCAGTACCGGGACTAGCGGGAACGAGCAGTACTTC	TRBD2	TRBV6-5	TRBJ2-7	NA
CASSTNRGRTDTQYF	TGTGCCAGCAGTACCAACAGGGGCCGCACAGATACGCAGTATTTT	TRBD1	TRBV6-1	TRBJ2-3	NA
CASSVEGLEETQYF	TGTGCCAGCAGCGTAGAGGGACTAGAAGAGACCCAGTACTTC	TRBD2	TRBV9	TRBJ2-5	NA
CASSPLDRATETTEAFF	TGTGCCAGCAGCCCCCTAGACAGGGCTACTGAGACCACTGAAGCTTTCTTT	TRBD1	TRBV11-2	TRBJ1-1	medium-sized
CASSPGGYEQFF	TGTGCCAGCAGCCCAGGGGGATATGAGCAGTTCTTC	TRBD1	TRBV9	TRBJ2-1	few
CATSQDANTGELFF	TGTGCCACCAGCCAAGACGCGAACACCGGGGAGCTGTTTTTT	NA	TRBV15	TRBJ2-2	once
CASSPAGAELDTQYF	TGTGCCAGTAGTCCCGCGGGGGCAGAACTAGATACGCAGTATTTT	NA	TRBV19	TRBJ2-3	NA
CASSVPGLAGATDTQYF	TGTGCCAGCAGCGTGCCGGGACTAGCGGGAGCCACAGATACGCAGTATTTT	TRBD2	TRBV7-2	TRBJ2-3	NA
CAIKPGANNSPLHF	TGTGCCATCAAGCCTGGGGCCAATAATTCACCCCTCCACTTT	NA	TRBV10-3	TRBJ1-6	large
CASSQEGTSNTGELFF	TGCGCCAGCAGCCAAGAGGGGACGTCGAACACCGGGGAGCTGTTTTTT	NA	TRBV4-1	TRBJ2-2	NA
CASSLTESSGSLTYEQYF	TGTGCCAGCAGCTTAACCGAAAGTAGTGGGAGCTTAACCTACGAGCAGTACTTC	NA	TRBV7-2	TRBJ2-7	NA
CASSSTGTSADTQYF	TGTGCCAGCAGCTCCACCGGGACTAGCGCAGATACGCAGTATTTT	TRBD2	TRBV7-9	TRBJ2-3	NA
CASSPERRSTYEQYF	TGTGCCAGCAGCCCCGAGCGGCGGAGTACCTACGAGCAGTACTTC	NA	TRBV11-2	TRBJ2-7	NA
CASSFARDSPLHF	TGTGCCAGCAGTTTTGCTCGCGATTCACCCCTCCACTTT	NA	TRBV27	TRBJ1-6	NA
CETGQGKKPIGQPQHF	TGCGAGACTGGACAGGGGAAAAAGCCTATTGGTCAGCCCCAGCATTTT	TRBD1	TRBV10-3	TRBJ1-5	NA
CASSLARGFSVTINEKLFF	TGTGCCAGCAGCTTAGCGCGGGGTTTTTCCGTAACAATCAATGAAAAACTGTTTTTT	NA	TRBV11-2	TRBJ1-4	NA
CASSPGTGGLNTEAFF	TGTGCCAGCAGCCCCGGGACAGGGGGGTTAAACACTGAAGCTTTCTTT	TRBD1	TRBV11-3	TRBJ1-1	NA
CASSVTRNSYNEQFF	TGTGCCAGCAGTGTCACGAGGAACTCCTACAATGAGCAGTTCTTC	NA	TRBV6-1	TRBJ2-1	NA
CASSTTGVSNQPQHF	TGTGCCAGTAGTACCACCGGGGTCAGCAATCAGCCCCAGCATTTT	NA	TRBV19	TRBJ1-5	NA
CASSILVGGELFF	TGTGCCAGTAGTATCTTGGTGGGCGGGGAGCTGTTTTTT	NA	TRBV19	TRBJ2-2	NA
CASRRGGANNQPQHF	TGTGCCAGCAGGAGGGGGGGCGCGAACAATCAGCCCCAGCATTTT	NA	TRBV19	TRBJ1-5	NA
CASSPGAGGPQETQYF	TGTGCCAGCAGCCCAGGGGCGGGAGGGCCCCAAGAGACCCAGTACTTC	TRBD2	TRBV14	TRBJ2-5	NA
CASSQVGQGQETQYF	TGCGCCAGCAGCCAAGTGGGACAGGGACAAGAGACCCAGTACTTC	TRBD1	TRBV4-3	TRBJ2-5	NA
CASSLGSSYNSPLHF	TGTGCCAGTAGTTTGGGCAGCTCCTATAATTCACCCCTCCACTTT	NA	TRBV19	TRBJ1-6	NA
CASSSWEGRTPLHF	TGTGCCAGCAGCTCCTGGGAGGGGCGGACACCCCTCCACTTT	NA	TRBV6-5	TRBJ1-6	medium-sized
CASNSGLAGGMETQYF	TGTGCCAGCAATTCGGGACTAGCGGGAGGTATGGAGACCCAGTACTTC	TRBD2	TRBV6-4	TRBJ2-5	once
CASSREPGLQETQYF	TGCGCCAGCAGCCGCGAGCCGGGACTACAAGAGACCCAGTACTTC	TRBD2	TRBV4-1	TRBJ2-5	NA
CASSLLAASTDTQYF	TGTGCCAGCAGTTTATTAGCGGCTAGCACAGATACGCAGTATTTT	NA	TRBV6-6	TRBJ2-3	NA
CASSDQNPGLRRELFF	TGTGCCAGCAGCGATCAGAACCCGGGACTCCGAAGGGAGCTGTTTTTT	NA	TRBV5-5	TRBJ2-2	few
CASSPGQMNTEAFF	TGTGCCAGCAGTCCGGGACAGATGAACACTGAAGCTTTCTTT	TRBD1	TRBV2	TRBJ1-1	once
CASSYAVLNTEAFF	TGTGCCAGCAGTTACGCAGTCCTGAACACTGAAGCTTTCTTT	NA	TRBV6-5	TRBJ1-1	NA
CASSFRTSGTGELFF	TGTGCCAGCAGCTTCAGGACTAGCGGCACCGGGGAGCTGTTTTTT	TRBD2	TRBV7-8	TRBJ2-2	NA
CASSLAPGTGHYNEQFF	TGTGCCAGCAGCTTAGCACCGGGGACAGGGCACTACAATGAGCAGTTCTTC	TRBD1	TRBV7-8	TRBJ2-1	NA
CASSQAGGQGTGELFF	TGCGCCAGCAGCCAAGCCGGGGGACAGGGGACCGGGGAGCTGTTTTTT	TRBD1	TRBV4-3	TRBJ2-2	NA
CAWSLRVPPEAFF	TGTGCCTGGAGTCTTCGAGTACCGCCTGAAGCTTTCTTT	NA	TRBV30	TRBJ1-1	NA
CASSLWTIKSRGGLYGYTF	TGTGCCAGCAGTTTATGGACGATAAAATCAAGGGGGGGACTCTATGGCTACACCTTC	NA	TRBV28	TRBJ1-2	NA
CASSAPQGLNTEAFF	TGTGCCAGCAGCGCGCCCCAAGGGTTGAACACTGAAGCTTTCTTT	NA	TRBV9	TRBJ1-1	NA
CASSFNSVQPQHF	TGTGCCAGCAGTTTTAATAGTGTGCAGCCCCAGCATTTT	NA	TRBV27	TRBJ1-5	NA
CASSLGGSLVTPYEQYF	TGTGCCAGCAGCTTAGGGGGTTCCCTTGTAACCCCCTACGAGCAGTACTTC	NA	TRBV7-8	TRBJ2-7	NA
CATVSRRTGGLGTGELFF	TGTGCCACCGTCTCACGTCGGACAGGGGGCTTAGGCACCGGGGAGCTGTTTTTT	TRBD1	TRBV13	TRBJ2-2	NA
CASSLEAFETQYF	TGTGCTAGCAGCTTAGAGGCCTTTGAGACCCAGTACTTC	NA	TRBV7-7	TRBJ2-5	NA
CASSVTSSYEQYF	TGTGCCAGCAGCGTGACTAGTTCCTACGAGCAGTACTTC	NA	TRBV7-6	TRBJ2-7	NA
CASGIGSWTYEQYF	TGTGCTAGTGGTATCGGGAGTTGGACCTACGAGCAGTACTTC	NA	TRBV12-5	TRBJ2-7	NA
CASSMTSNQPQHF	TGTGCCAGTAGTATGACATCTAATCAGCCCCAGCATTTT	NA	TRBV19	TRBJ1-5	NA
CASSYRTSFFGELFF	TGTGCCAGCAGTTACCGCACAAGCTTTTTCGGGGAGCTGTTTTTT	NA	TRBV6-6	TRBJ2-2	few
CASSQAPQGGWDTEAFF	TGCGCCAGCAGCCAAGCCCCCCAGGGGGGATGGGACACTGAAGCTTTCTTT	TRBD1	TRBV4-1	TRBJ1-1	NA